This TCR beta chain stems from a study of breast tumors, draining lymph nodes, adjacent tissues. Overall study results and limits: Data only fit, rather than demonstrated, lymph node origin of most tumor T cells.

TCRdb fed the multiplex PCR reads into MiXCR, producing one record per CDR3 protein. The sample has approximately 210,000 distinct CDR3 sequences; about 34% are singletons. Breast cancer patients provided tissue from their axillary draining lymph nodes. CDR3 length: 15 amino acids. Looked up from germline, CDR1 is SNHLY and CDR2 is FYNNEI. Losses at the gene ends were 6 bases for V and 2 bases for J; bases not matched to a gene: 10. At least ten counts were recorded for this clonotype. Its specificity is not known. The receptor was isolated from a female donor with breast cancer. Some clones in this sample may be carry-over from other donors' samples. The chain has TRBV2 and TRBJ2-7, with TRBD2 identical over 7 bases. The sequencing input was axillary lymph node tissue. CDR3 nucleotides: TGTGCCAGCAGCCAAGAAGGTCTAGCGGCCTACGAGCAGTACTTC. It yields the protein CASSQEGLAAYEQYF.